Below are 29 T cell receptor beta chains sequenced from a single sample in a study of CD4 T cells in relation to SARS-CoV-2 and coronaviruses. Repertoires were generated with immunoSEQ multiplex PCR, while TCRdb's copy carries only in-frame clones and drops some. Found here are roughly 24,000 clones, 60% to 80% of them singletons; the top ten hold about 16%. The antigens of these receptors remain unknown. Unexposed donor CD4+ T cells date from about 2010-2019, before the COVID-19 pandemic. Isolation of CD4+ T cells took place after roughly nine days in culture. Sequencing input: CD4+ T cells from PBMCs, cultured in vitro. The receptors were sampled from a human donor in good health.

In its sample, this clone was seen a few times. This sequence joins TRBV21-1 and TRBJ2-2; the tabulated D call, TRBD1, remains unverified against the DNA. TRBV21-1 is classified as a pseudogene. CDR3 length equals 16 residues. CDR3 amino acids: CASRNGPDGDTGELFF. CDR3 coding DNA: TGTGCCAGCAGAAATGGCCCCGATGGTGACACCGGGGAGCTGTTTTTT.

The rearrangement uses TRBV30 and TRBJ1-1; D is unclear. CDR1 and CDR2 from the germline V gene are GTSNPN and SVGIG (reference sequence). V dropped 4 bases and J dropped 2 bases, with 17 bases sitting between them. CDR3 length: 15 residues. DNA of the CDR3: TGTGCCTGGAATGGTATTCTCTTATCTAACACTGAAGCTTTCTTT. Its translation is CAWNGILLSNTEAFF. The full variable domain, in which reference TRBV30 and TRBJ1-1 provide the parts outside the CDR3, is SQTIHQWPATLVQPVGSPLSLECTVEGTSNPNLYWYRQAAGRGLQLLFYSVGIGQISSEVPQNLSASRPQDRQFILSSKKLLLSDSGFYLCAWNGILLSNTEAFFGQGTRLTVV.

The chain links TRBV12-3 or TRBV12-4 to TRBJ2-7; 8 nucleotides align to TRBD1. This CDR3 has 13 amino acids. The V segment lost 3 bases and the J segment 6 bases; nucleotides outside the gene matches: 4. CDR3 in DNA: TGTGCCAGCAGTTTTGCAGGGGGCATCGAGCAGTACTTC. Translation: CASSFAGGIEQYF.

This chain joins TRBV24-1 and TRBJ1-2; 10 bases agree with TRBD1. V lost 4 bases, J lost 7 bases, and 8 bases stayed unmatched. The V gene's germline CDR1 is KGHDR and CDR2 SFDVKD. The CDR3 contains 15 residues. The CDR3 nucleotides are TGTGCCACCAGTGAGAGAGGGACAGGGGTTGGTGGCTACACCTTC. Protein sequence: CATSERGTGVGGYTF.

This sequence joins TRBV7-2 and TRBJ2-5, with 8 bases fitting TRBD2. The CDR3 has 14 amino acids. Trimming took 4 bases from V and 0 from J; bases not matched to a gene: 1. Germline-derived CDR1 and CDR2 are SGHTA and FQGNSA. This CDR3 reads CASSSGGYQETQYF. The CDR3 DNA reads TGTGCCAGCAGCTCGGGGGGGTACCAAGAGACCCAGTACTTC.

This clone showed up just once. This rearrangement joins TRBV10-1 to TRBJ2-3; D is possibly TRBD1 (7 bases). Trimming cost V 0 bases and J 2 bases, with 15 bases left between them. Germline V gene sequence: CDR1 WNHNN, CDR2 SYGVQD (reference sequence). The CDR3 extends over 17 amino acids. The CDR3 reads CASSESNAGGNTDTQYF. The CDR3 coding sequence is TGCGCCAGCAGTGAGTCGAACGCAGGGGGGAACACAGATACGCAGTATTTT.

The chain combines TRBV30 with TRBJ1-5; no definite D call. The V gene's germline CDR1 is GTSNPN and CDR2 SVGIG (reference sequence). V was trimmed by 5 bases and J by 1 base, leaving 15 bases between them. The CDR3 covers 15 residues. CDR3 DNA: TGTGCCTGGGCTTTAGGTGGGTCGAGCAATCAGCCCCAGCATTTT. This translates into CAWALGGSSNQPQHF. The entire variable domain, with the rest obtained from reference TRBV30 and TRBJ1-5, is as follows: SQTIHQWPATLVQPVGSPLSLECTVEGTSNPNLYWYRQAAGRGLQLLFYSVGIGQISSEVPQNLSASRPQDRQFILSSKKLLLSDSGFYLCAWALGGSSNQPQHFGDGTRLSIL.

This rearrangement joins TRBV5-8 to TRBJ2-5, with 13 bases identical to TRBD2. The CDR3 covers 16 residues. J was trimmed by 2 bases and V by 0 bases; bases with no gene match: 1. The germline gives CDR1 SGHTS, CDR2 YDEGEE. The CDR3 DNA sequence: TGTGCCAGCAGCTTGGAGGGACTAGCGGGACAAGAGACCCAGTACTTC. Encoded protein: CASSLEGLAGQETQYF.

The chain links TRBV5-1 to TRBJ2-3; D tentatively fits TRBD1 or TRBD2 (5 bases each). The CDR3 contains 13 residues. The germline V gene encodes CDR1 SGHRS and CDR2 YFSETQ. Between the trimmed V and J ends, which lost 3 bases and 4 bases, there was a span of 9 bases. Here the CDR3 reads CASSSGRSDTQYF. The CDR3, as DNA: TGCGCCAGCAGCTCGGGGCGTTCAGATACGCAGTATTTT.

V usage is TRBV27 and J usage is TRBJ2-7, with 8 bases identical to TRBD1. The germline gives CDR1 MNHEY, CDR2 SMNVEV (reference sequence). The CDR3 runs to 14 residues. After removal of 6 bases from V and 9 bases from J, the junction contained 13 bases not matched to a gene. For the CDR3, the DNA is TGTGCCAGCAGCCGGACAGGGTTCACTCGGTGGCAGTACTTC. Its protein is CASSRTGFTRWQYF.

The chain is built from TRBV20-1 and TRBJ1-4; D gene uncertain. The V end lost 0 bases, the J end lost 10 bases, and 3 bases lay between the germline ends. The CDR3 runs to 10 residues. Per the germline V gene, CDR1 is DFQATT and CDR2 is SNEGSKA (reference sequence). For the CDR3, the DNA is TGCAGTGCTAGAGATGGAAAACTGTTTTTT. This encodes CSARDGKLFF.

The CDR3 reads CASRVGLAGGDEQFF. The CDR3 DNA follows: TGTGCCAGCAGAGTCGGACTAGCGGGAGGCGATGAGCAGTTCTTC. The J gene is TRBJ2-1, the V gene TRBV25-1, with TRBD2 matching 14 bases. Germline CDR1 reads MGHDK; CDR2 reads SYGVNS. Trimming at V came to 6 bases and at J to 8 bases, leaving 6 bases not matched to a gene. The CDR3 is 15 residues long.

The rearrangement links TRBV18 to TRBJ2-1; 8 bases align to TRBD2. The CDR3 is 11 residues long. V shed 4 bases, J shed 10 bases, and the junction held 0 bases outside the gene matches. Looked up from germline, CDR1 is KGHSH and CDR2 is LQKENI. As DNA, the CDR3 is TGTGCCAGCTCACAGCGGGGGGAGCAGTTCTTC. Translating it yields CASSQRGEQFF.

The rearrangement uses TRBV18 and TRBJ1-2, with D unresolved. Germline CDR1 and CDR2: KGHSH and LQKENI. The V and J ends lost 3 bases and 2 bases respectively, with 16 bases between them. This CDR3 contains 16 residues. The CDR3 DNA sequence: TGTGCCAGCTCACCTTGGGCCCGGGAAGTGAACTATGGCTACACCTTC. Translated: CASSPWAREVNYGYTF.

V usage is TRBV6-2 or TRBV6-3 and J usage is TRBJ1-5; TRBD1 aligns across 7 bases. Germline CDR1 is MNHEY and CDR2 is SVGEGT. Germline trimming cut 2 bases from V and 6 bases from J; bases unmatched to any gene: 7. This CDR3 region has 15 residues. The CDR3 is CASSYRTGTGQPQHF. The CDR3 bases are TGTGCCAGCAGTTACAGGACAGGTACGGGTCAGCCCCAGCATTTT.

With regard to this clone: The junction departs from germline at one end; a sequencing error may be responsible. This chain joins TRBV19 and TRBJ1-3; no definite D call. This CDR3 has 12 residues. Germline V gene lookup returns CDR1 LNHDA and CDR2 SQIVND (reference sequence). In DNA, the CDR3 is TGTGCAAGTAGGAGGGAAGGAAACACCATATATTTT. Translation: CASRREGNTIYF.

This sequence joins TRBV3-1 (or the pseudogene TRBV3-2) and TRBJ2-2; either TRBD1 or TRBD2 may supply D (5 bases each). Germline V gives CDR1 LGHDT, CDR2 YNNKEL (reference sequence). With 4 bases removed from V and 8 bases from J, the gap between germline ends came to 14 bases. This CDR3 region has 14 residues. The CDR3 sequence is CASSRDGLVGELFF. The DNA for the CDR3 is TGTGCCAGCAGCCGGGACGGGTTGGTGGGGGAGCTGTTTTTT.

The CDR3: CASSARSGDQETQYF. For the CDR3, the DNA is TGTGCCAGCAGCGCAAGGTCAGGGGACCAAGAGACCCAGTACTTC. The chain is built from TRBV4-2 and TRBJ2-5; tentatively, D is TRBD1 (6 bases). CDR1 is LGHNA, CDR2 YNFKEQ, per germline. V lost 5 bases to trimming and J lost 0 bases, with 13 bases between them. The CDR3 runs 15 residues.

J is TRBJ1-1 and V is TRBV6-1, with a weak D call TRBD1 (5 bases). The CDR3 covers 15 residues. From germline, CDR1 is MNHNS and CDR2 SASEGT. V shed 2 bases and J shed 4 bases, with 14 bases lying between them. As DNA, the CDR3 is TGTGCCAGCAGTGAACCATCCGGGGCCGTCACTGAAGCTTTCTTT. This encodes CASSEPSGAVTEAFF.

CDR3 sequence reads: CASSGSGQRGETQYF. DNA of the CDR3: TGTGCCAGCTCCGGGAGCGGCCAAAGGGGAGAGACCCAGTACTTC. This chain links TRBV2 with TRBJ2-5; tentative D call: TRBD2 (6 bases). The CDR3 runs 15 residues. Germline V gene sequence: CDR1 SNHLY, CDR2 FYNNEI. V lost 8 bases and J 4 bases, leaving 20 bases between the germline ends.

The chain joins TRBV11-2 to TRBJ2-1; D is perhaps TRBD2 (5 bases). The CDR3 has 16 residues. CDR1 is SGHAT and CDR2 is FQNNGV in the germline V gene. Trimming removed 6 bases at V and 4 bases at J, with 19 bases between. CDR3 in DNA: TGTGCCAGCAGTTCTTTCCGGGAAACCAAATACAATGAGCAGTTCTTC. Amino acids: CASSSFRETKYNEQFF.

This clone was recorded only once. The gene calls are TRBV3-1 (or the pseudogene TRBV3-2) and TRBJ2-3; D possibly corresponds to TRBD2 (5 bases). Germline values: CDR1 LGHDT, CDR2 YNNKEL (reference sequence). Trimming cost V 4 bases and J 4 bases, with 12 bases left between them. This CDR3 is built from 14 residues. The CDR3: CASSRRPGSDTQYF. The CDR3 DNA reads TGTGCCAGCAGCCGCCGACCGGGGTCAGATACGCAGTATTTT.

The chain links TRBV5-1 to TRBJ1-2; D unclear. V gave up 2 bases and J gave up 0 bases, with 14 bases separating them. The CDR3 is made up of 16 amino acids. Germline CDR1 reads SGHRS; CDR2 reads YFSETQ. This CDR3 is CASSFTQIGTNYGYTF. Written as DNA, the CDR3 is TGCGCCAGCAGCTTCACCCAGATAGGGACTAACTATGGCTACACCTTC.

This clone was observed a handful of times. The rearrangement uses TRBV5-1 and TRBJ2-3; D is possibly TRBD1 or TRBD2 (5 bases each). This CDR3 has 14 residues. Trimming left V 4 bases short and J 0 bases short, with 9 bases between. Germline V lookup: CDR1 SGHRS, CDR2 YFSETQ. Here the CDR3 DNA reads TGCGCCAGCAGCCACAGGACTAGCACAGATACGCAGTATTTT. Its protein product is CASSHRTSTDTQYF.

This clone showed up just once. This chain links TRBV29-1 with TRBJ2-3; D possibly corresponds to TRBD1 (5 bases). Germline lookup yields CDR1 SQVTM and CDR2 ANQGSEA. V was cut by 4 bases and J by 4 bases, with 12 bases left in between. The CDR3 spans 13 residues. The chain's CDR3 is CSVGRVRSDTQYF. The CDR3 nucleotides read TGCAGCGTTGGCAGGGTTCGGTCAGATACGCAGTATTTT.

This clone was recorded only once. The chain combines TRBV28 with TRBJ1-3; the match to TRBD1 covers 8 bases. Germline values: CDR1 MDHEN, CDR2 SYDVKM. The CDR3 has 16 amino acids. The junction had 8 bases not matched to a gene; V was cut back by 7 bases and J by 0 bases. CDR3 sequence reads: CASTPRGLFSGNTIYF. CDR3 sequence (DNA): TGTGCCAGCACCCCCAGGGGGCTATTCTCTGGAAACACCATATATTTT.

The chain has TRBV6-2 or TRBV6-3 and TRBJ1-1; D remains unclear. CDR1 and CDR2 (germline): MNHEY, SVGEGT. The CDR3 sequence is 12 residues long. Trimming shortened V by 7 bases and J by 8 bases, and 14 bases separated the two germline ends. The CDR3 spells CASTPDGYEAFF. The CDR3 DNA reads TGTGCCAGCACCCCGGACGGCTACGAAGCTTTCTTT.

This chain joins TRBV5-6 and TRBJ2-2; weak D call: TRBD1 (5 bases). Germline CDR1 and CDR2: SGHDT and YYEEEE. The CDR3 sequence is 13 residues long. V was clipped by 4 bases and J by 8 bases, with 12 bases between them. The CDR3 loop is CASSMGRGGELFF. CDR3 bases: TGTGCCAGCAGCATGGGGCGTGGGGGGGAGCTGTTTTTT.

In regard to this clone: One junction end disagrees with the germline gene, perhaps due to a read error. V usage is TRBV28 and J usage is TRBJ2-2; maybe TRBD1 (6 bases). Germline values: CDR1 MDHEN, CDR2 SYDVKM. The CDR3 runs 13 residues. The CDR3 coding sequence is TGTGCCAGCCTCGGACAGAACTCCGGGGAGCTGTTTTTT. Its translation: CASLGQNSGELFF. Using reference TRBV28 and TRBJ2-2 for the parts outside the CDR3, the full variable domain is DVKVTQSSRYLVKRTGEKVFLECVQDMDHENMFWYRQDPGLGLRLIYFSYDVKMKEKGDIPEGYSVSREKKERFSLILESASTNQTSMYLCASLGQNSGELFFGEGSRLTVL.